The clone carrying this T cell receptor (beta chain) was seen at least ten times. Its specificity is not known. TCR cDNA molecules each had a unique molecular identifier. MiXCR, run by TCRdb on the 5' RACE reads, gives a single entry per CDR3 protein. The sample carries 20,000 to 30,000 distinct CDR3 sequences, approximately 8.8% recorded once. Time point: sample taken at primary tumor resection. The CDR3 length is 15 residues. Trimming shortened V by 1 base and J by 3 bases, and 12 bases separated the two germline ends. CDR1 and CDR2 (germline): SEHNR, FQNEAQ (reference sequence). These data are taken from a study of spatial heterogeneity in lung cancer. As for the study in general: Beta-chain sequences were consistently detected more often than alpha-chain sequences.

The study's findings and limits: Within tumors, counts of expanded alpha and beta TCRs tracked tumor mutation counts. Ubiquitous nonsynonymous mutations were tracked by counts of ubiquitous expanded TCRs, and regional ones by counts of regional expanded TCRs.

The chain couples TRBV7-9 to TRBJ1-1; the D is unclear. This TCR was recovered from a male donor with early-stage non-small cell lung cancer. Source: lung tumor tissue, taken at surgery. Here the CDR3 reads CASSLGHFQDTEAFF. DNA for the CDR3: TGTGCCAGCAGCTTAGGACACTTTCAGGACACTGAAGCTTTCTTT.